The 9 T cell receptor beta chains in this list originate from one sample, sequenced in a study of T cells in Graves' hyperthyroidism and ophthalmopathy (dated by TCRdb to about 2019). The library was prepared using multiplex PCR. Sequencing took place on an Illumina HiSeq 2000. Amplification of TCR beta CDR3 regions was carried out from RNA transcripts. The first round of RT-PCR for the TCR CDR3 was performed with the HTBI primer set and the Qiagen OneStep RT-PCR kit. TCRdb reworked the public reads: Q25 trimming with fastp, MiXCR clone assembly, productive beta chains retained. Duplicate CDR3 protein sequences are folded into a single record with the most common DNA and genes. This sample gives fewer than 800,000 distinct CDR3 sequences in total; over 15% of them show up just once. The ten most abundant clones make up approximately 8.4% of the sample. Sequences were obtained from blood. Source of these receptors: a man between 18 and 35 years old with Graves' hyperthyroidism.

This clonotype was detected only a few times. As DNA, the CDR3 is TGTGCCAGCAGCTCCTTCGCCAACAGGGAGCTGTTTTTT. Residues: CASSSFANRELFF. V and J are TRBV7-8 and TRBJ2-2; D is ambiguous. This CDR3 has 13 residues. V lost 4 bases to trimming and J lost 9 bases, with 12 bases between them. CDR1 and CDR2 from the germline V gene are SGHVS and FQNEAQ.

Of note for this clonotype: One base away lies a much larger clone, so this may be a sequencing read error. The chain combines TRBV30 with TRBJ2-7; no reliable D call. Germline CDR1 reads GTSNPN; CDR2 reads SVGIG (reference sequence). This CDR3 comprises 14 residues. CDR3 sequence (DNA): TGTGCCCGGAGCGAGGACGGTACCCGCTACGAGCAGTACTTC. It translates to CARSEDGTRYEQYF. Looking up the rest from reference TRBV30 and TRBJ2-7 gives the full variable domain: SQTIHQWPATLVQPVGSPLSLECTVEGTSNPNLYWYRQAAGRGLQLLFYSVGIGQISSEVPQNLSASRPQDRQFILSSKKLLLSDSGFYLCARSEDGTRYEQYFGPGTRLTVT.

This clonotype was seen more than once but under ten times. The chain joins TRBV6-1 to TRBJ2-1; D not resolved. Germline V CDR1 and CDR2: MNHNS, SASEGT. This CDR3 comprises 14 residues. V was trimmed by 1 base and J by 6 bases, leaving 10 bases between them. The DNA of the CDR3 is TGTGCCAGCAGTGAAGACTGGGAATTCAATGAGCAGTTCTTC. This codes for CASSEDWEFNEQFF.

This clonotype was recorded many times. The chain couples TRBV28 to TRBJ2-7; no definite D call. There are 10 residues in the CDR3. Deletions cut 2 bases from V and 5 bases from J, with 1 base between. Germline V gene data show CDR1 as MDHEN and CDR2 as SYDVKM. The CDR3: CASSLNEQYF. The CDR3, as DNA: TGTGCCAGCAGTTTAAACGAGCAGTACTTC. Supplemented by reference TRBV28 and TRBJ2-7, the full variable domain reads DVKVTQSSRYLVKRTGEKVFLECVQDMDHENMFWYRQDPGLGLRLIYFSYDVKMKEKGDIPEGYSVSREKKERFSLILESASTNQTSMYLCASSLNEQYFGPGTRLTVT.

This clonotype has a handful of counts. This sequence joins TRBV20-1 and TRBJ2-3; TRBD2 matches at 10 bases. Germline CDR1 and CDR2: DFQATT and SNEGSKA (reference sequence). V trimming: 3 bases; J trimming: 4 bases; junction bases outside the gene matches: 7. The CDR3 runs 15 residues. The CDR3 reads CSASPGLAGADTQYF. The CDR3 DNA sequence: TGCAGTGCTAGTCCCGGTCTAGCGGGAGCAGATACGCAGTATTTT.

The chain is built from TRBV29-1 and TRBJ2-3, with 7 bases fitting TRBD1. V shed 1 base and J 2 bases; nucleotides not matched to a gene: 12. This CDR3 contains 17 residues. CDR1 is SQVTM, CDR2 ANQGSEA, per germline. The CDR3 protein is CSVEGERDRAITDTQYF. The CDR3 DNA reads TGCAGCGTTGAAGGCGAAAGAGACAGGGCGATCACAGATACGCAGTATTTT.

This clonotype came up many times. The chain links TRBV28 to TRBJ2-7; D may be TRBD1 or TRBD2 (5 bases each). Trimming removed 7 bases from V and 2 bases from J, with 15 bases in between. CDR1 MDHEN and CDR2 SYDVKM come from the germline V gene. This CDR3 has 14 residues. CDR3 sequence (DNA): TGTGCCAGCACCCTGGGGACGGCTCCCTACGAGCAGTACTTC. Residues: CASTLGTAPYEQYF.

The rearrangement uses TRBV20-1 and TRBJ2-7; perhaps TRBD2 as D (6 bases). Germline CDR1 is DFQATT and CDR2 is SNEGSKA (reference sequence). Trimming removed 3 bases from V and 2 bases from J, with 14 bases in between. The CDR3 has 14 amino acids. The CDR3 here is CSASATSRTYEQYF. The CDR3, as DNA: TGCAGTGCTAGCGCAACTAGCCGCACCTACGAGCAGTACTTC.

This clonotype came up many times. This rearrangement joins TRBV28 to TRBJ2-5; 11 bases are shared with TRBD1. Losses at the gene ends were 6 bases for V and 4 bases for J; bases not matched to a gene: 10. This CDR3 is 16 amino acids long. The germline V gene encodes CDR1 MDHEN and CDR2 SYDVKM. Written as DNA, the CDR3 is TGTGCCAGCAGATCCGGGACAGGGGGGTATCGAGAGACCCAGTACTTC. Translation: CASRSGTGGYRETQYF.